This entry features one TCR beta chain sequence. V dropped 0 bases and J dropped 2 bases, with 15 bases sitting between them. From germline, CDR1 is SGHNT and CDR2 YYREEE (reference sequence). This CDR3 region has 16 residues. The repertoire was sequenced with immunoSEQ multiplex PCR; TCRdb's copy has only in-frame clones and lacks some. The top ten hold approximately 23% of the sample, which has 100,000 to 120,000 clones, about two thirds seen once. The source of the sample is a study of shared clonotypes between healthy human individuals. Overall study context: Serving as donors were two women and three men, whose ages spanned 18 to 49.

This sequence was found in a woman aged 30 to 39 in good health. Material for sequencing was memory CD8+ T cells sorted from blood. Subset reported: CD45RO+ cells pooled with CCR7-negative TemRA cells. The chain is built from TRBV5-4 and TRBJ2-7; possible D gene TRBD1, 5 bases. The CDR3 DNA reads as TGTGCCAGCAGCTTGGTTCTCTCGGTAGGGGCCTACGAGCAGTACTTC. The encoded protein is CASSLVLSVGAYEQYF.